This T cell receptor beta chain was observed in a study of T cells in Graves' hyperthyroidism and ophthalmopathy. There were TCR beta CDR3 regions amplified from RNA transcripts. In the first-round RT-PCR of the TCR CDR3, the HTBI primer set was used. TCRdb re-analysed the multiplex PCR reads in MiXCR, keeping a single row per CDR3 protein. In the table there are about 350,000 distinct CDR3 sequences, about a fifth of which are singletons. Germline V lookup: CDR1 SGHAT, CDR2 FQNNGV. Counting both end residues, the CDR3 totals 15 amino acids. About this clonotype itself: The DNA is left out, because the CDR3 cannot be placed on it with certainty; the CDR3 is given as TCRdb lists it.

The rearrangement joins TRBV11-2 to TRBJ2-7; no DNA check was done on the table's D call, TRBD1. The sequenced material came from blood. This sequence was found in a woman under 30 with Graves' hyperthyroidism. This chain's CDR3 is CASSFGAGGPYEQYF.